This T cell receptor beta chain emerged from a study of identical twins. This clonotype appeared a few times. Germline-derived CDR1 and CDR2 are SGHRS and YFSETQ. V dropped 0 bases and J dropped 4; count of bases not matched to a gene: 3. CDR3 length: 15 residues. TCRdb reprocessed the 5' RACE reads with MiXCR, giving one entry per CDR3 protein. The data show around 490,000 distinct CDR3 sequences, around 15% seen once. These sequences were also reported in another study, on yellow fever vaccine responses in identical twins.

The chain couples TRBV5-1 to TRBJ2-1; 8 bases line up with TRBD2. Source material: CD4+ T cells sorted from blood. The receptor was derived from a woman aged 18-29 years in good health. The CDR3 bases are TGCGCCAGCAGCTTGGAAGCGGGAGTGTACAATGAGCAGTTCTTC. It codes for CASSLEAGVYNEQFF.